These 24 T cell receptor beta chains originate from one sample sequenced in a study of spatial heterogeneity in lung cancer. Points from the study as a whole: In tumors, expanded intratumoral alpha and beta TCR counts tracked mutation counts.

Time point defined: sample taken at primary tumor resection. TCRdb redid the calling of the 5' RACE reads with MiXCR, one entry per CDR3 protein. The table records a few thousand distinct CDR3 sequences, over 10% of them present only once. Their antigen targets remain unknown. Specimen: lung tumor tissue, collected at surgery. The receptors were gathered from a male donor with early-stage non-small cell lung cancer.

A word on this clonotype: Being off target in a library aimed at alpha chains, this beta chain has a size of little meaning. This CDR3 is CASSPIGGHSAWELFF. CDR3 DNA sequence: TGTGCCAGCAGCCCCATAGGGGGACATTCGGCCTGGGAGCTGTTTTTT. The chain recombines TRBV7-2 with TRBJ2-2, with D possibly matching TRBD1 (6 bases). Germline V gene lookup returns CDR1 SGHTA and CDR2 FQGNSA. V dropped 5 bases and J dropped 9 bases, with 22 bases sitting between them. The CDR3 spans 16 residues.

This clonotype was seen repeatedly, ten times or more. This beta chain slipped into a library made for alpha chains as a stray read, so its size is not meaningful. The gene calls are TRBV27 and TRBJ2-1, with D maybe TRBD1 (7 bases). CDR3 size: 18 residues. The ends were cut back, 2 bases at V and 2 bases at J, with 19 bases in the middle. Germline assignment: CDR1 MNHEY and CDR2 SMNVEV (reference sequence). The DNA for the CDR3 is TGTGCCAGCAGTTTACGGGGCAGGGGGGAAGGAACCTACAATGAGCAGTTCTTC. Amino acid sequence: CASSLRGRGEGTYNEQFF.

This clonotype is termed medium-sized. This beta chain came through as a stray read in a library set up for alpha chains, and its size says little. V is TRBV9 and J is TRBJ1-1; D gene ambiguous. V was pared by 0 bases and J by 0 bases, with 6 bases between. Germline loops: CDR1 SGDLS, CDR2 YYNGEE. This CDR3 is built from 14 residues. The CDR3 sequence: CASSVAFLNTEAFF. CDR3 nucleotides: TGTGCCAGCAGCGTAGCTTTCCTGAACACTGAAGCTTTCTTT.

This clonotype was picked up many times. The size of this beta chain means little, since it is a stray read in a library made for alpha chains. V gene TRBV28 combines with J gene TRBJ1-5; D gene uncertain. V was clipped by 5 bases and J by 3 bases, with 5 bases between them. Per germline, CDR1 MDHEN and CDR2 SYDVKM. The CDR3 is made up of 12 amino acids. The CDR3 bases are TGTGCCAGCAGTCCCCTCAATCAGCCCCAGCATTTT. Its protein product is CASSPLNQPQHF.

This clonotype ranks as medium-sized. This beta chain is a stray sequence in a library constructed for alpha chains; its clone size is not meaningful. This rearrangement joins TRBV28 to TRBJ2-2; 8 bases are a match to TRBD1. The CDR3 covers 16 residues. Germline-derived CDR1 and CDR2 are MDHEN and SYDVKM. Trimming removed 6 bases from V and 1 base from J; junction bases left unmatched: 7. CDR3 sequence (DNA): TGTGCCAGCAGCCAGATACAGGGGGGGAACACCGGGGAGCTGTTTTTT. Protein: CASSQIQGGNTGELFF.

In this sample, this clonotype turned up many times. This beta chain is a stray read from a library made for alpha chains; its abundance is not meaningful. The chain couples TRBV7-2 to TRBJ2-5; D is uncertain. V was cut by 2 bases and J by 7 bases, with 11 bases left in between. The CDR3 consists of 13 residues. Germline V gene lookup returns CDR1 SGHTA and CDR2 FQGNSA. The CDR3 region has the DNA TGTGCCAGCAGCTTATCCCTGGACGGGACCCAGTACTTC. Protein sequence: CASSLSLDGTQYF. Looking up the rest from reference TRBV7-2 and TRBJ2-5 gives the full variable domain: GAGVSQSPSNKVTEKGKDVELRCDPISGHTALYWYRQSLGQGLEFLIYFQGNSAPDKSGLPSDRFSAERTGGSVSTLTIQRTQQEDSAVYLCASSLSLDGTQYFGPGTRLLVL.

This clonotype ranks as medium-sized. The library was designed around alpha chains, so this beta chain is a stray read whose abundance carries little weight. The rearrangement uses TRBV7-3 and TRBJ1-1; 7 nucleotides line up with TRBD1. V gave up 5 bases and J gave up 0 bases; unmatched junction bases: 6. CDR1 is SGHTA and CDR2 is FQGTGA in the germline V gene. This CDR3 has 15 amino acids. The CDR3 reads CASSPRGDMNTEAFF. The DNA for the CDR3 is TGTGCCAGCAGCCCCAGGGGGGATATGAACACTGAAGCTTTCTTT.

By sample share, this clonotype is medium-sized (0.01 to 0.1%). This beta chain is a stray sequence in a library constructed for alpha chains; its clone size is not meaningful. The rearrangement links TRBV7-2 to TRBJ2-3, with D perhaps matching TRBD2 (5 bases). The CDR3 runs to 16 residues. The germline V and J ends were trimmed by 5 bases and 0 bases, with 15 bases remaining between them. The germline gives CDR1 SGHTA, CDR2 FQGNSA. The CDR3 sequence is CASSPPSQSSTDTQYF. Written as DNA, the CDR3 is TGTGCCAGCAGCCCCCCTAGCCAATCTAGCACAGATACGCAGTATTTT.

Worth noting for this clonotype: Being off target in a library aimed at alpha chains, this beta chain has a size of little meaning. This chain joins TRBV20-1 and TRBJ1-5; TRBD1 matches at 10 bases. The V segment lost 5 bases and the J segment 5 bases; nucleotides outside the gene matches: 9. The CDR3 has 15 amino acids. Germline loops: CDR1 DFQATT, CDR2 SNEGSKA (reference sequence). CDR3 DNA sequence: TGCAGTGCTGAACCGGGACAGGGGTACGATCAGCCCCAGCATTTT. It yields the protein CSAEPGQGYDQPQHF.

By share, this clonotype ranks as medium-sized. A library made for alpha chains picked up this beta chain off target, so its size means little. The V call is TRBV20-1, the J call TRBJ2-1; 11 nucleotides match TRBD2. The CDR3 is 16 amino acids. The ends lost 0 bases at V and 2 bases at J; junction bases unmatched: 3. CDR1 DFQATT and CDR2 SNEGSKA come from the germline V gene (reference sequence). CDR3 amino acids: CSAREVSGRAYNEQFF. The CDR3 nucleotides are TGCAGTGCTAGAGAGGTTAGCGGGAGGGCCTACAATGAGCAGTTCTTC.

Points on this clonotype: This beta chain is off target for a library built for alpha chains, so its abundance means little. The chain combines TRBV3-1 with TRBJ1-4; D gene ambiguous. Germline V CDR1 and CDR2: LGHDT, YNNKEL (reference sequence). V was cut by 4 bases and J by 4 bases, with 10 bases left in between. The CDR3 is made up of 14 amino acids. The CDR3 is CASSLVGFNEKLFF. The CDR3 DNA sequence: TGTGCCAGCAGCCTCGTGGGGTTTAATGAAAAACTGTTTTTT.

This clonotype occurred many times. Little can be read into the size of this beta chain, an off-target read in a library designed for alpha chains. The genes are TRBV20-1 and TRBJ1-3; D uncertain. The germline V gene has CDR1 DFQATT and CDR2 SNEGSKA (reference sequence). V was shortened by 6 bases and J by 4 bases, with 13 bases between the two germline ends. This CDR3 contains 13 residues. CDR3 in amino acids: CSAKHGRGNTIYF. The CDR3 DNA is TGCAGTGCCAAACACGGTAGAGGAAACACCATATATTTT.

This clonotype was recorded at least ten times. Being off target in a library aimed at alpha chains, this beta chain has a size of little meaning. The chain is built from TRBV5-1 and TRBJ2-2; perhaps TRBD2 as D (6 bases). The germline V gene encodes CDR1 SGHRS and CDR2 YFSETQ. The CDR3 consists of 14 residues. Trimming left V 5 bases short and J 4 bases short, with 12 bases between. The CDR3 region has the DNA TGCGCCAGCAGGGCGGGACTTTTCACCGGGGAGCTGTTTTTT. Amino acid sequence: CASRAGLFTGELFF.

This clonotype rates as medium-sized (0.01 to 0.1%). A library prepared for alpha chains yielded this beta chain as an off-target read; its size is of little meaning. The chain recombines TRBV28 with TRBJ1-5, with D perhaps TRBD1 (5 bases). The V gene's germline CDR1 is MDHEN and CDR2 SYDVKM. V was cut by 3 bases and J by 0 bases, with 12 bases left in between. This CDR3 contains 16 residues. The CDR3 loop reads CASSFSGGSSNQPQHF. For the CDR3, the DNA is TGTGCCAGCAGTTTTTCTGGGGGATCTAGCAATCAGCCCCAGCATTTT.

This clonotype is classed as large. This beta chain appears as a stray read in a library generated for alpha chains; its size is not informative. The chain combines TRBV20-1 with TRBJ2-7; tentatively, D is TRBD1 (6 bases). This CDR3 has 15 residues. Trimming took off 0 bases at V and 0 bases at J, with 12 bases between the two ends. Germline values: CDR1 DFQATT, CDR2 SNEGSKA (reference sequence). CDR3 in amino acids: CSARDVGASSYEQYF. CDR3 DNA sequence: TGCAGTGCTAGAGATGTGGGGGCGAGCTCCTACGAGCAGTACTTC.

In its sample, this clonotype is medium-sized (0.01 to 0.1%). This beta chain is an unintended read in a library built for alpha chains; its size means little. This chain connects TRBV7-2 to TRBJ1-2, with D unclear. Germline V gene sequence: CDR1 SGHTA, CDR2 FQGNSA. There are 14 residues in the CDR3. Trimming removed 1 base at V and 2 bases at J, with 8 bases between. Here the CDR3 reads CASSLDALNYGYTF. For the CDR3, the DNA is TGTGCCAGCAGCTTAGACGCATTGAACTATGGCTACACCTTC.

Within the sample, this clonotype is medium-sized. Since it is a stray read in a library aimed at alpha chains, this beta chain has a size that is not meaningful. This chain's CDR3 is CASSPPDRGGNEQFF. The CDR3 coding sequence is TGTGCCAGTAGTCCACCAGACAGGGGGGGCAATGAGCAGTTCTTC. The V and J genes are TRBV19 and TRBJ2-1; the match to TRBD1 covers 9 bases. CDR1 is LNHDA, CDR2 SQIVND, per germline (reference sequence). The CDR3 totals 15 residues. The J segment lost 6 bases and the V segment lost 5 bases, leaving 8 bases of the junction unmatched.

Concerning this clonotype itself: Little can be read into the size of this beta chain, an off-target read in a library designed for alpha chains. The genes are TRBV7-8 and TRBJ1-2; TRBD1 might be the D (6 bases). V lost 5 bases and J 5 bases, leaving 9 bases between the germline ends. CDR3 length: 12 residues. Germline values: CDR1 SGHVS, CDR2 FQNEAQ. CDR3 amino acids: CASSNGQYGYTF. CDR3 nucleotide sequence: TGTGCCAGCAGCAATGGACAGTATGGCTACACCTTC. Full variable domain (missing parts from reference TRBV7-8 and TRBJ1-2): GAGVSQSPRYKVAKRGQDVALRCDPISGHVSLFWYQQALGQGPEFLTYFQNEAQLDKSGLPSDRFFAERPEGSVSTLKIQRTQQEDSAVYLCASSNGQYGYTFGSGTRLTVV.

This clonotype was found many times. The library was built for alpha chains, so this beta chain is an off-target read and its size means little. This rearrangement joins TRBV4-2 to TRBJ2-5; 12 bases line up with TRBD1. The trim removed 2 bases at V and 5 bases at J, leaving 6 bases unmatched. This CDR3 has 16 amino acids. The germline V gene encodes CDR1 LGHNA and CDR2 YNFKEQ. The CDR3 is CASSQNPGQGAETQYF. In nucleotides, the CDR3 is TGTGCCAGCAGCCAAAATCCGGGACAGGGGGCCGAGACCCAGTACTTC.

A note on this clonotype: Because the library targeted alpha chains, this beta chain is an off-target read whose size means little. The chain has TRBV11-2 and TRBJ2-1; no clear D gene. Germline lookup yields CDR1 SGHAT and CDR2 FQNNGV. The CDR3 sequence is 14 residues long. The ends were cut back, 5 bases at V and 8 bases at J, with 16 bases in the middle. The CDR3 coding sequence is TGTGCCAGCAGCACCCGGACCCTTGCGGATGAGCAGTTCTTC. This gives the protein CASSTRTLADEQFF.

By sample fraction, this clonotype is medium-sized (0.01 to 0.1%). Within a library made for alpha chains, this beta chain is off target, and its count is uninformative. The chain is built from TRBV20-1 and TRBJ2-2; 7 positions match TRBD1. Germline values: CDR1 DFQATT, CDR2 SNEGSKA (reference sequence). CDR3 size: 16 residues. The trim removed 0 bases at V and 3 bases at J, leaving 7 bases unmatched. The CDR3 here is CSARDHRGGYTGELFF. The CDR3 DNA reads TGCAGTGCTAGAGACCACAGGGGCGGTTACACCGGGGAGCTGTTTTTT.

This clonotype ranks as medium-sized. This beta chain is off target for a library built for alpha chains, so its abundance means little. This sequence joins TRBV5-1 and TRBJ2-3; 15 nucleotides align to TRBD2. Germline V gene data show CDR1 as SGHRS and CDR2 as YFSETQ. V shed 3 bases and J 3 bases; nucleotides not matched to a gene: 8. This CDR3 has 18 residues. The CDR3 coding sequence is TGCGCCAGCAGCTGGGGACTAGCGGGAGGAACTCCAACAGATACGCAGTATTTT. Protein: CASSWGLAGGTPTDTQYF.

This clonotype was seen just once. Little can be read into the size of this beta chain, an off-target read in a library designed for alpha chains. The chain carries TRBV9 and TRBJ1-6, with a weak D call TRBD1 (5 bases). Trimming stripped 0 bases from V and 7 bases from J, with 8 bases between. Per the germline V gene, CDR1 is SGDLS and CDR2 is YYNGEE. The CDR3 loop spans 14 amino acids. CDR3 coding DNA: TGTGCCAGCAGCGTAGACGGGGACAATTCACCCCTCCACTTT. Translation gives CASSVDGDNSPLHF.

This clonotype was observed many times. For a library built for alpha chains, this beta chain is a stray read; little rests on its size. The rearrangement links TRBV7-3 to TRBJ2-7, with 7 positions matching TRBD1. J lost 3 bases, V lost 7 bases, and 15 bases had no gene match. CDR1 and CDR2 (germline): SGHTA, FQGTGA. This CDR3 comprises 16 residues. CDR3 protein: CASTPRPPGQSYEQYF. CDR3 coding DNA: TGTGCCAGCACCCCACGGCCCCCGGGACAGAGCTACGAGCAGTACTTC.